Listed here are 6 T cell receptor beta chains from one sample, sequenced in a study of blood T cell repertoires in COVID-19. The method was immunoSEQ multiplex PCR; TCRdb's version includes in-frame clones alone and lacks a portion of them. The repertoire has roughly 250,000 clones, around nine tenths of them found once; the top ten carry around 3.2%. Sequences were obtained from PBMCs or T cells enriched from blood (not recorded which). The receptors shown here come from a woman aged 35 to 49 who had been exposed to COVID-19.

This chain connects TRBV9 to TRBJ1-1; D is uncertain. Germline V lookup: CDR1 SGDLS, CDR2 YYNGEE. The CDR3 has 13 amino acids. The V end was cut by 4 bases, the J end by 4 bases, with 11 bases between. CDR3 DNA: TGTGCCAGCAGCTCACAGCTGCGCACTGAAGCTTTCTTT. Translated: CASSSQLRTEAFF.

This clone was counted once. This chain uses TRBV11-3 with TRBJ1-5; D gene uncertain. The CDR3 sequence is 13 residues long. CDR1 and CDR2 from the germline V gene are SGHNT and YENEEA. V was cut by 5 bases and J by 0 bases, with 5 bases left in between. CDR3 bases: TGTGCCAGCAGCCCGTATAGCAATCAGCCCCAGCATTTT. This encodes CASSPYSNQPQHF. Filled out from reference TRBV11-3 and TRBJ1-5, the complete variable domain reads EAGVVQSPRYKIIEKKQPVAFWCNPISGHNTLYWYLQNLGQGPELLIRYENEEAVDDSQLPKDRFSAERLKGVDSTLKIQPAELGDSAVYLCASSPYSNQPQHFGDGTRLSIL.

The CDR3 loop is CASSFRGRYSNQPQHF. The CDR3 DNA reads TGTGCCAGCAGCTTCAGGGGGCGGTATAGCAATCAGCCCCAGCATTTT. V is TRBV28 and J is TRBJ1-5; 8 positions agree with TRBD1. Trimming cost V 6 bases and J 0 bases; bases outside gene matches: 7. The CDR3 consists of 16 residues. Germline CDR1 and CDR2: MDHEN and SYDVKM.

The genes are TRBV15 and TRBJ2-1, with 15 bases that match TRBD2. The V gene's germline CDR1 is LNHNV and CDR2 YYDKDF (reference sequence). J lost 6 bases, V lost 0 bases, and 9 bases had no gene match. The CDR3 sequence is 19 residues long. The CDR3 is CATSRDRRTSGGVSNEQFF. CDR3 in DNA: TGTGCCACCAGCAGAGATCGACGGACTAGCGGGGGGGTCTCCAATGAGCAGTTCTTC.

The chain has TRBV7-8 and TRBJ1-2; no clear D. V was pared by 2 bases and J by 2 bases, with 15 bases between. The length of the CDR3 is 16 residues. CDR1 is SGHVS and CDR2 is FQNEAQ in the germline V gene. CDR3 coding DNA: TGTGCCAGCAGCTTAAGGCGTCAGACAATAAACTATGGCTACACCTTC. This gives the protein CASSLRRQTINYGYTF.

The chain carries TRBV4-1 and TRBJ2-2, with a possible D match to TRBD1 (5 bases). Germline V gene data show CDR1 as MGHRA and CDR2 as YSYEKL. V lost 0 bases, J lost 3 bases, and 14 bases lay in between. The CDR3 is made up of 17 amino acids. The CDR3, as DNA: TGCGCCAGCAGCCAAGAAAGGGGCTCTTTCGACACCGGGGAGCTGTTTTTT. It encodes CASSQERGSFDTGELFF.